The 3 T cell receptor beta chains presented below share a single source sample, sequenced in a study of T cell responses to AZD1222 COVID-19 vaccine. Sequencing was performed with immunoSEQ multiplex PCR; in TCRdb, only in-frame clones are kept and a portion is missing. Of approximately 96,000 clones listed, just over 85% are singletons. Sequencing was performed on peripheral blood, taken 28 days after the second AZD1222 dose. The receptors stem from an adult who received the AZD1222 COVID-19 vaccine.

The CDR3 is CASSLDHQPGTTINEQFF. DNA of the CDR3: TGTGCCAGCAGCTTAGATCACCAACCTGGGACTACCATAAATGAGCAGTTCTTC. The chain links TRBV11-2 to TRBJ2-1; 7 bases fit TRBD2. CDR1 and CDR2 (germline): SGHAT, FQNNGV. This CDR3 is built from 18 residues. V was pared by 0 bases and J by 7 bases, with 15 bases of the junction left unmatched.

The chain couples TRBV28 to TRBJ1-4; D remains unclear. Trimming took off 6 bases at V and 3 bases at J, with 5 bases between the two ends. Germline assignment: CDR1 MDHEN and CDR2 SYDVKM. There are 12 residues in the CDR3. The CDR3 DNA reads as TGTGCCAGCAGCGCTCCTAATGAAAAACTGTTTTTT. It is translated as CASSAPNEKLFF.

The chain has TRBV20-1 and TRBJ1-6; D gene ambiguous. V was pared by 3 bases and J by 4 bases, with 13 bases between. This CDR3 is built from 15 residues. Germline V lookup: CDR1 DFQATT, CDR2 SNEGSKA (reference sequence). The CDR3 protein is CSASSSNLYNSPLHF. In DNA form, the CDR3 reads TGCAGTGCTAGTAGCTCTAACTTGTATAATTCACCCCTCCACTTT.